Listed here is a single T cell receptor (beta chain). The antigen is undetermined. The CDR3 contains 15 residues. V shed 6 bases and J 6 bases; nucleotides not matched to a gene: 6. Per germline, CDR1 MDHEN and CDR2 SYDVKM. The method was immunoSEQ multiplex PCR; TCRdb's version includes in-frame clones alone and lacks a portion of them. The data contain about 270,000 clones, roughly 93% of them singletons. This record belongs to a study of T cell responses to AZD1222 COVID-19 vaccine. Findings of the study overall: A mostly white British donor set with more females was recruited, and clonal diversity was possibly underestimated. Seropositive AZD1222 recipients at baseline numbered only six or seven.

The sequence was collected from an adult who received the AZD1222 COVID-19 vaccine. The sample here was peripheral blood, taken 28 days after the second AZD1222 dose. The chain uses TRBV28 and TRBJ1-5, with 12 nucleotides matching TRBD1. The CDR3 DNA sequence: TGTGCCAGCAGAAGAGGGACAGGGGGCTTTCAGCCCCAGCATTTT. Translating gives CASRRGTGGFQPQHF.